This passage covers 28 T cell receptor beta chains from one sample sequenced in a study of T cells in localized non-small cell lung cancer. TCRdb's table, derived via immunoSEQ multiplex PCR, lists solely in-frame clones and lacks some. The table records 55,000 or so clones, less than 85% of them present only once. The source was PBMCs, collected before any cancer treatment. These TCRs come from a woman aged 40 to 75 with stage II lung adenocarcinoma.

This clone showed up many times. The sample holds other DNA sequences that translate to the same CDR3. The V call is TRBV18, the J call TRBJ2-1; 14 bases agree with TRBD2. There are 15 residues in the CDR3. The ends lost 3 bases at V and 7 bases at J; junction bases unmatched: 2. Germline CDR1 KGHSH, CDR2 LQKENI. The CDR3 sequence: CASSPTSGGANEQFF. The CDR3 bases are TGTGCCAGCTCACCGACTAGCGGGGGGGCAAATGAGCAGTTCTTC.

In its sample, this clone is medium-sized (0.01 to 0.1%). The CDR3 DNA reads as TGTGCCAACCTGATCCTGCGGGGGATATACGAGCAGTACTTC. Amino acids: CANLILRGIYEQYF. This chain uses TRBV9 with TRBJ2-7, with 7 nucleotides matching TRBD2. The CDR3 length is 14 residues. Germline CDR1 reads SGDLS; CDR2 reads YYNGEE. V lost 9 bases and J lost 4; bases outside the gene matches: 13.

The chain uses TRBV7-8 and TRBJ2-3; TRBD2 matches 8 bases. Germline trimming cut 3 bases from V and 0 bases from J; bases unmatched to any gene: 11. The CDR3 is 18 residues long. Per germline, CDR1 SGHVS and CDR2 FQNEAQ. CDR3 sequence: CASSFLGASGRSTDTQYF. As DNA, the CDR3 is TGTGCCAGCAGCTTCCTCGGGGCTAGCGGGCGGAGCACAGATACGCAGTATTTT.

This clone appeared a few times. The CDR3 spells CASSQDRGQSDQPQHF. The CDR3 DNA follows: TGTGCCAGCAGCCAAGATCGGGGACAGAGCGATCAGCCCCAGCATTTT. The chain recombines TRBV4-2 with TRBJ1-5; 7 positions agree with TRBD1. V lost 0 bases to trimming and J lost 5 bases; unmatched junction nucleotides: 7. The CDR3 runs 16 residues. CDR1 and CDR2 from the germline V gene are LGHNA and YNFKEQ.

V is TRBV7-9 and J is TRBJ1-6; D is unclear. CDR1 and CDR2 from the germline V gene are SEHNR and FQNEAQ (reference sequence). The V and J ends lost 5 bases and 7 bases respectively, with 9 bases between them. The CDR3 covers 13 residues. CDR3 nucleotides: TGTGCCAGCAGCCCCCAATCGAATTCACCCCTCCACTTT. It codes for CASSPQSNSPLHF.

The chain employs TRBV5-1 and TRBJ2-7, with D perhaps matching TRBD1 (6 bases). V lost 0 bases and J lost 3, with 10 bases in between. CDR1 and CDR2 from the germline V gene are SGHRS and YFSETQ. The CDR3 is 14 residues long. CDR3 in DNA: TGCGCCAGCAGCTTGGGCCAGGGGAACTACGAGCAGTACTTC. Amino acids: CASSLGQGNYEQYF.

CDR3 amino acids: CASIGGHYGYTF. The CDR3 DNA is TGTGCCAGCATCGGGGGACACTATGGCTACACCTTC. This sequence joins TRBV6-5 and TRBJ1-2; a possible D gene is TRBD1 (5 bases). Per germline, CDR1 MNHEY and CDR2 SVGAGI. This CDR3 region has 12 residues. V was cut by 7 bases and J by 3 bases, with 9 bases left in between.

J is TRBJ1-2 and V is TRBV7-2; 7 bases agree with TRBD1. Germline values: CDR1 SGHTA, CDR2 FQGNSA. Trimming at V came to 6 bases and at J to 2 bases, leaving 9 bases not matched to a gene. This CDR3 region has 15 residues. In nucleotides, the CDR3 is TGTGCCAGCAGGACCTCGGGACAGTTGAACTATGGCTACACCTTC. This translates into CASRTSGQLNYGYTF.

The V gene is TRBV6-1, the J gene TRBJ1-2, with D possibly TRBD1 on 5 matching bases. The germline V gene has CDR1 MNHNS and CDR2 SASEGT. The CDR3 extends over 13 amino acids. Trimming shortened V by 3 bases and J by 14 bases, and 19 bases separated the two germline ends. The CDR3 DNA is TGTGCCAGCAGTGATGGGGCGGCCTTTGATGTAACCTTC. This sequence encodes CASSDGAAFDVTF.

The chain links TRBV30 to TRBJ1-2; a weak D match, TRBD1 (5 bases). The CDR3 covers 16 residues. V gave up 2 bases and J gave up 2 bases, with 18 bases separating them. From germline, CDR1 is GTSNPN and CDR2 SVGIG (reference sequence). This CDR3 is CAWSLPGALRNYGYTF. CDR3 DNA: TGTGCCTGGAGTCTACCTGGGGCCCTAAGGAACTATGGCTACACCTTC.

The J gene is TRBJ1-6, the V gene TRBV2, with 8 nucleotides matching TRBD1. V lost 6 bases and J lost 8; bases outside the gene matches: 15. The CDR3 runs to 17 residues. CDR1 is SNHLY and CDR2 is FYNNEI in the germline V gene. The CDR3: CASRAGQGTPRDSPLHF. The CDR3 bases are TGTGCCAGCAGGGCCGGACAGGGAACTCCAAGGGATTCACCCCTCCACTTT.

The rearrangement joins TRBV7-8 to TRBJ2-1; possibly TRBD1 or TRBD2 for D (6 bases each). The length of the CDR3 is 16 residues. CDR1 is SGHVS and CDR2 is FQNEAQ in the germline V gene. V lost 4 bases to trimming and J lost 6 bases, with 19 bases between them. In DNA form, the CDR3 reads TGTGCCAGCAGCTCGGGGGCCATACGAGTCGGCAATGAGCAGTTCTTC. Its protein is CASSSGAIRVGNEQFF.

This chain uses TRBV28 with TRBJ1-2, with D perhaps matching TRBD1 (6 bases). The V end was cut by 7 bases, the J end by 0 bases, with 15 bases between. CDR1 and CDR2 (germline): MDHEN, SYDVKM. CDR3 length: 15 residues. The chain's CDR3 is CASNRAPPSNYGYTF. The CDR3, as DNA: TGTGCCAGCAACAGGGCCCCCCCATCTAACTATGGCTACACCTTC.

The chain has TRBV19 and TRBJ2-5; the D gene is possibly TRBD2 (5 bases). CDR1 and CDR2 (germline): LNHDA, SQIVND (reference sequence). The CDR3 spans 15 residues. V gave up 5 bases and J gave up 4 bases, with 17 bases separating them. CDR3 DNA: TGTGCCAGTAGTCCCCGGGAAGGACCAGCAGAGACCCAGTACTTC. Encoded protein: CASSPREGPAETQYF.

This clone was seen just once. This chain uses TRBV28 with TRBJ1-4; TRBD1 agrees at 12 bases. The CDR3 covers 17 residues. Germline V CDR1 and CDR2: MDHEN, SYDVKM. J gave up 2 bases and V 6 bases, and 7 bases lay outside the gene matches. Here the CDR3 DNA reads TGTGCCAGCAGCCTACCCGGGACAGGGGGCACTAATGAAAAACTGTTTTTT. Translation: CASSLPGTGGTNEKLFF.

V gene TRBV7-9 combines with J gene TRBJ1-4; D may be TRBD1 (6 bases). Per germline, CDR1 SEHNR and CDR2 FQNEAQ (reference sequence). This CDR3 contains 14 residues. Trimming cost V 7 bases and J 8 bases, with 17 bases left between them. CDR3 coding DNA: TGTGCCAGCACCCCCGGGGGGCGTGGGGAAAAACTGTTTTTT. This translates into CASTPGGRGEKLFF.

J is TRBJ1-2 and V is TRBV27; no clear D gene. V lost 11 bases and J lost 6, with 16 bases in between. The CDR3 loop spans 12 amino acids. Germline CDR1 reads MNHEY; CDR2 reads SMNVEV (reference sequence). CDR3 sequence (DNA): TGTGCCGCCTTCTCCGGGAGGCATGGCTACACCTTC. This gives the protein CAAFSGRHGYTF.

This chain uses TRBV6-1 with TRBJ2-1, with a possible D match to TRBD1 (6 bases). Germline assignment: CDR1 MNHNS and CDR2 SASEGT. This CDR3 region has 16 residues. V lost 2 bases to trimming and J lost 0 bases, with 11 bases between them. CDR3 protein: CASSEKTGSSYNEQFF. The CDR3 bases are TGTGCCAGCAGTGAAAAGACAGGCAGCTCCTACAATGAGCAGTTCTTC.

The V gene is TRBV25-1, the J gene TRBJ1-5; 10 bases match TRBD1. V was pared by 4 bases and J by 11 bases, with 8 bases of the junction left unmatched. The CDR3 length is 14 residues. CDR1 MGHDK and CDR2 SYGVNS come from the germline V gene. The CDR3 spells CASSGTGGYSTQHF. The CDR3 nucleotides are TGTGCCAGCAGTGGGACAGGGGGGTATTCGACCCAGCATTTT. Variable domain in full (rest from reference TRBV25-1 and TRBJ1-5): EADIYQTPRYLVIGTGKKITLECSQTMGHDKMYWYQQDPGMELHLIHYSYGVNSTEKGDLSSESTVSRIRTEHFPLTLESARPSHTSQYLCASSGTGGYSTQHFGDGTRLSIL.

V gene TRBV19 combines with J gene TRBJ1-5; no clear D gene. V lost 3 bases and J 4 bases, leaving 10 bases between the germline ends. Germline CDR1 and CDR2: LNHDA and SQIVND (reference sequence). CDR3 length equals 14 residues. CDR3 protein: CASSIRGENQPQHF. CDR3 bases: TGTGCCAGTAGTATTCGCGGGGAGAATCAGCCCCAGCATTTT. Full variable domain (rest looked up from reference TRBV19 and TRBJ1-5): DGGITQSPKYLFRKEGQNVTLSCEQNLNHDAMYWYRQDPGQGLRLIYYSQIVNDFQKGDIAEGYSVSREKKESFPLTVTSAQKNPTAFYLCASSIRGENQPQHFGDGTRLSIL.

V usage is TRBV11-3 and J usage is TRBJ2-5; weak D call: TRBD2 (5 bases). There are 14 residues in the CDR3. V dropped 1 base and J dropped 2 bases, with 8 bases sitting between them. Germline V CDR1 and CDR2: SGHNT, YENEEA. This chain's CDR3 is CASSLGTGQETQYF. The DNA of the CDR3 is TGTGCCAGCAGCTTAGGGACGGGACAAGAGACCCAGTACTTC. The whole variable domain, filled in from reference TRBV11-3 and TRBJ2-5, reads EAGVVQSPRYKIIEKKQPVAFWCNPISGHNTLYWYLQNLGQGPELLIRYENEEAVDDSQLPKDRFSAERLKGVDSTLKIQPAELGDSAVYLCASSLGTGQETQYFGPGTRLLVL.

This clone was observed a few times. V and J are TRBV5-1 and TRBJ2-3; D is unclear. CDR3 length: 11 amino acids. V was pared by 4 bases and J by 7 bases, with 7 bases between. Germline CDR1 is SGHRS and CDR2 is YFSETQ. The CDR3 region is CASSGINTQYF. CDR3 DNA: TGCGCCAGCAGCGGCATAAATACGCAGTATTTT.

The genes are TRBV21-1 and TRBJ2-7; the table names TRBD1, a call not compared with the DNA. TRBV21-1 represents a pseudogene. The CDR3 is 14 residues long. The CDR3 reads CASSKGGRGYEQYF. For the CDR3, the DNA is TGTGCCAGCAGCAAAGGGGGAAGGGGGTACGAGCAGTACTTC.

The chain joins TRBV30 to TRBJ2-2, with 7 bases matching TRBD2. CDR3 length: 13 amino acids. Trimming took 1 base from V and 7 from J; bases not matched to a gene: 3. CDR1 GTSNPN and CDR2 SVGIG come from the germline V gene (reference sequence). The CDR3 region has the DNA TGTGCCTGGAGTGGGACTAGGTTCGGGGAGCTGTTTTTT. This codes for CAWSGTRFGELFF.

The chain couples TRBV5-1 to TRBJ2-3; TRBD2 might be the D (6 bases). The CDR3 is made up of 16 amino acids. V lost 5 bases and J lost 3, with 19 bases in between. In germline, CDR1 is SGHRS, CDR2 YFSETQ. The CDR3 DNA follows: TGCGCCAGCAGTTTTTCTTGGAGGGGTCCTACAGATACGCAGTATTTT. It translates to CASSFSWRGPTDTQYF.

Only one count was recorded for this clone. Other nucleotide sequences in the sample specify the same CDR3. J is TRBJ1-1 and V is TRBV5-1, with no clear D. Germline CDR1 and CDR2: SGHRS and YFSETQ. With 0 bases removed from V and 5 bases from J, the gap between germline ends came to 14 bases. The CDR3 has 15 residues. In DNA, the CDR3 is TGCGCCAGCAGCTTGGAAACGGGGAAAGGGACTGAAGCTTTCTTT. Protein sequence: CASSLETGKGTEAFF.

The CDR3 DNA reads as TGTGCCAGCAGCTTAGCGGGGGGGAGCACTGAAGCTTTCTTT. It is translated as CASSLAGGSTEAFF. This chain uses TRBV11-2 with TRBJ1-1, with D possibly TRBD1 on 5 matching bases. V was pared by 1 base and J by 4 bases, with 10 bases between. CDR1 is SGHAT and CDR2 is FQNNGV in the germline V gene. CDR3 length equals 14 residues. The whole variable domain, remainder taken from reference TRBV11-2 and TRBJ1-1, is EAGVAQSPRYKIIEKRQSVAFWCNPISGHATLYWYQQILGQGPKLLIQFQNNGVVDDSQLPKDRFSAERLKGVDSTLKIQPAKLEDSAVYLCASSLAGGSTEAFFGQGTRLTVV.

The chain combines TRBV2 with TRBJ1-4; TRBD1 might be the D (5 bases). Trimming took 8 bases from V and 8 from J, leaving 15 bases between them. CDR1 and CDR2 (germline): SNHLY, FYNNEI. CDR3 length: 13 residues. The CDR3 DNA is TGTGCCAGCCGGGGCCCAGGATTGGAAAAACTGTTTTTT. As protein: CASRGPGLEKLFF.